Shown below are 3 T cell receptor beta chains from a single sample sequenced in a study of cytomegalovirus exposure and HLA in healthy donors. Primers included in the PCR were 60 Vbeta and 13 Jbeta primers. The repertoire was sequenced with immunoSEQ multiplex PCR; TCRdb's copy has only in-frame clones and lacks some. The sample lists about 130,000 clones; around 79% were seen once. The sample consisted of PBMCs. The receptors stem from a woman between 40 and 55 years old in good health and CMV-seropositive.

This clone was observed once. The CDR3 loop is CASSQAQPGNTEAFF. The CDR3 bases are TGCGCCAGCAGCCAAGCACAGCCCGGCAACACTGAAGCTTTCTTT. V gene TRBV4-3 combines with J gene TRBJ1-1; D not resolved. V dropped 1 base and J dropped 2 bases, with 11 bases sitting between them. CDR1 LGHNA and CDR2 YSLEER come from the germline V gene. The CDR3 has 15 residues.

The chain has TRBV2 and TRBJ2-6; TRBD1 agrees at 11 bases. With 6 bases clipped from V and 0 bases from J, the junction kept 4 bases outside the gene matches. The CDR3 consists of 17 residues. CDR1 SNHLY and CDR2 FYNNEI come from the germline V gene. The DNA for the CDR3 is TGTGCCAGCAGCGGGGACAGGGGGATCTCTGGGGCCAACGTCCTGACTTTC. It translates to CASSGDRGISGANVLTF.

V is TRBV19 and J is TRBJ2-1; 7 nucleotides agree with TRBD2. The CDR3 loop spans 16 amino acids. Losses at the gene ends were 7 bases for V and 7 bases for J; bases not matched to a gene: 16. Germline V gene sequence: CDR1 LNHDA, CDR2 SQIVND (reference sequence). The CDR3 region has the DNA TGTGCCAGTACCCTCGGGGGGACTACCACTGTTAATGAGCAGTTCTTC. Translating it yields CASTLGGTTTVNEQFF. Variable domain in full (rest from reference TRBV19 and TRBJ2-1): DGGITQSPKYLFRKEGQNVTLSCEQNLNHDAMYWYRQDPGQGLRLIYYSQIVNDFQKGDIAEGYSVSREKKESFPLTVTSAQKNPTAFYLCASTLGGTTTVNEQFFGPGTRLTVL.